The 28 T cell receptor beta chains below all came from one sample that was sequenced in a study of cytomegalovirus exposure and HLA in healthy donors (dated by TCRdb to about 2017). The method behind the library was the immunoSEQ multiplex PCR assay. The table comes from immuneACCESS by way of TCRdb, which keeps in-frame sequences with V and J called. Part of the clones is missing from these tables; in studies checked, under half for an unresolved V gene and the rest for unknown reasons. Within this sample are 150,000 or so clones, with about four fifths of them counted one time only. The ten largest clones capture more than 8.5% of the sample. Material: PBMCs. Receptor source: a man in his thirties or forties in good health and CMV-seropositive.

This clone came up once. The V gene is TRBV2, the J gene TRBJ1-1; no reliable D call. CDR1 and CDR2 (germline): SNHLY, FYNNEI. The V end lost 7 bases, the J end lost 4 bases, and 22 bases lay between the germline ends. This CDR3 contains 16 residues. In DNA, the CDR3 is TGTGCCAGCAAGTTGTCAGACCATGGTCGGAGCACTGAAGCTTTCTTT. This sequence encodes CASKLSDHGRSTEAFF.

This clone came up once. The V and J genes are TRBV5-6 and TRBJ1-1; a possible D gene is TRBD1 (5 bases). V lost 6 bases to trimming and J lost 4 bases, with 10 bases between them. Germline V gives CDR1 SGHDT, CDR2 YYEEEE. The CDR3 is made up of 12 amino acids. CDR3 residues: CASTWGGTEAFF. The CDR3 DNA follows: TGTGCCAGCACCTGGGGGGGCACTGAAGCTTTCTTT.

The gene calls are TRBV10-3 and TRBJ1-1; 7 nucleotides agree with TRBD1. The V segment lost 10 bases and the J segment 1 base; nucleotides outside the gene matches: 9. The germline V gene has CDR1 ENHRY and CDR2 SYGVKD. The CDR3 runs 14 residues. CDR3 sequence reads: CATQPTGPNTEAFF. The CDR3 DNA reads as TGTGCCACCCAACCGACAGGGCCGAACACTGAAGCTTTCTTT.

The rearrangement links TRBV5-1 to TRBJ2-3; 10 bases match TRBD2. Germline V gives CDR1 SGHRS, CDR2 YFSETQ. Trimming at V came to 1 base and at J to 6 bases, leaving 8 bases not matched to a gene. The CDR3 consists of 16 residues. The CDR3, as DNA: TGCGCCAGCAGCTTGTACCCTAGCGGGAGTGGGGATACGCAGTATTTT. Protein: CASSLYPSGSGDTQYF.

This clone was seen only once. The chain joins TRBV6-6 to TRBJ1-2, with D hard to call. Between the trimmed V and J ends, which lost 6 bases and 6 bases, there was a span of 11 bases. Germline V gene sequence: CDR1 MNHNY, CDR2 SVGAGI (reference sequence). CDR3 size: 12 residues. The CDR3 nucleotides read TGTGCCAGCAGCTCCCGGGGAGATGGCTACACCTTC. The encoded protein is CASSSRGDGYTF.

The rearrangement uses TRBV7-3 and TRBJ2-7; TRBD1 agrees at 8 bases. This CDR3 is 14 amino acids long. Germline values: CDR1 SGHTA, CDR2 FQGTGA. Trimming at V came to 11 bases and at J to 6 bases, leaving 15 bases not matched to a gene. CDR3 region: CAAAPGQGTGEQYF. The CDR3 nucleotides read TGTGCCGCCGCCCCCGGGCAGGGGACAGGCGAGCAGTACTTC.

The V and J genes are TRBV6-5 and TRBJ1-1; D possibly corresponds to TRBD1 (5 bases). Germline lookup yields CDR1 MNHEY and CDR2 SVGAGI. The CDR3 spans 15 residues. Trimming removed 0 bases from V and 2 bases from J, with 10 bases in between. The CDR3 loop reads CASSYSTGENTEAFF. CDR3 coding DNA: TGTGCCAGCAGTTACTCGACGGGGGAAAACACTGAAGCTTTCTTT.

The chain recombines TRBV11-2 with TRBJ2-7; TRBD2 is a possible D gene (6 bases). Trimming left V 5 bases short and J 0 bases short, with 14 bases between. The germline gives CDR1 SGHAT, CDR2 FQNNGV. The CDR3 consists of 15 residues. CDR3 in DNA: TGTGCCAGCAGCCGGGACTCGGTTCCCTCCTACGAGCAGTACTTC. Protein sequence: CASSRDSVPSYEQYF. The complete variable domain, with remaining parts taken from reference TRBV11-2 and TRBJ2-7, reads EAGVAQSPRYKIIEKRQSVAFWCNPISGHATLYWYQQILGQGPKLLIQFQNNGVVDDSQLPKDRFSAERLKGVDSTLKIQPAKLEDSAVYLCASSRDSVPSYEQYFGPGTRLTVT.

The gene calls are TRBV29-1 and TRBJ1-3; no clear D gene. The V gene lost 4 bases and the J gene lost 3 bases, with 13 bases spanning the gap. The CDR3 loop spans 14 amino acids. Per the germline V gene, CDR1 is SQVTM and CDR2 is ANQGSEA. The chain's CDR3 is CSVALGGFGNTIYF. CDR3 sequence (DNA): TGCAGCGTTGCTTTAGGAGGGTTTGGAAACACCATATATTTT.

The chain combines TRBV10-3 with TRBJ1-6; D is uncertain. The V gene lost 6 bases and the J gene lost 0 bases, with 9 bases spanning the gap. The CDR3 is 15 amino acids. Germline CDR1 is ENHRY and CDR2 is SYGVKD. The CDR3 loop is CAIRKGSSYNSPLHF. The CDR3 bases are TGTGCCATCAGGAAAGGGAGCTCCTATAATTCACCCCTCCACTTT.

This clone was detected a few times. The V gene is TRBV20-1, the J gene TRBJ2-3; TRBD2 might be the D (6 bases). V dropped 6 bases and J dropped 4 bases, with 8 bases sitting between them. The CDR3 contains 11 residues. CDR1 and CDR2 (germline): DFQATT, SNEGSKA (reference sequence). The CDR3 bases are TGCAGTGCCGGGACTGCAGATACGCAGTATTTT. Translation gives CSAGTADTQYF.

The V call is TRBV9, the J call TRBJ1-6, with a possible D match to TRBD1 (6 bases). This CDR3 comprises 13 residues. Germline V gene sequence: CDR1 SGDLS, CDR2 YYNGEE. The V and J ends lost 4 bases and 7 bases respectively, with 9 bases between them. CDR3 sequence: CASSTRGNSPLHF. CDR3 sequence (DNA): TGTGCCAGCAGCACCAGGGGAAATTCACCCCTCCACTTT.

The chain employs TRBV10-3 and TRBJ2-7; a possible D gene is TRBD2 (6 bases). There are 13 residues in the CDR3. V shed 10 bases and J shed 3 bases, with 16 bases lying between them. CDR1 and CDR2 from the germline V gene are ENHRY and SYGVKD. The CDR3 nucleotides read TGTGCCACAGCCGGGGGACGGGACTACGAGCAGTACTTC. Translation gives CATAGGRDYEQYF.

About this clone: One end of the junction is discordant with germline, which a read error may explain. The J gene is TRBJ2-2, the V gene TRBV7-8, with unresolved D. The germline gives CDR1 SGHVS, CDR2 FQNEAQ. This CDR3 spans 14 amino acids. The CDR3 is CANSFSANTGELFF. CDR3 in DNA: TGTGCCAACAGCTTTTCTGCGAACACCGGGGAGCTGTTTTTT.

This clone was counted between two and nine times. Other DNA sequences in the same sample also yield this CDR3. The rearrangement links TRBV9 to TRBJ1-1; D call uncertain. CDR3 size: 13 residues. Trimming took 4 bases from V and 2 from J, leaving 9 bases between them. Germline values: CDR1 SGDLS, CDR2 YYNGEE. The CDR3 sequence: CASSPAGNTEAFF. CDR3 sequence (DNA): TGTGCCAGCAGCCCAGCGGGAAACACTGAAGCTTTCTTT.

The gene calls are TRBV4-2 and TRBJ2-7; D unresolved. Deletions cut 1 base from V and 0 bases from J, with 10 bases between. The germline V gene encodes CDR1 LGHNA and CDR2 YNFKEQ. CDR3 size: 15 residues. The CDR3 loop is CASSQVSPGSYEQYF. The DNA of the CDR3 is TGTGCCAGCAGCCAAGTCTCACCGGGCTCCTACGAGCAGTACTTC.

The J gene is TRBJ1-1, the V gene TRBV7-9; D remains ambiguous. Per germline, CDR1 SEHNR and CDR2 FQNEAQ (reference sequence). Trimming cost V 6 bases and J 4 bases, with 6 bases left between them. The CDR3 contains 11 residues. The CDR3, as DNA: TGTGCCAGCAGGACGGGCACTGAAGCTTTCTTT. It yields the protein CASRTGTEAFF.

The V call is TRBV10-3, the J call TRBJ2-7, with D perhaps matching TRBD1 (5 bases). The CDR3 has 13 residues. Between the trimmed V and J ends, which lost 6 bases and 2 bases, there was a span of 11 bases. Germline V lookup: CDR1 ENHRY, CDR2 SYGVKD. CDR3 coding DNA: TGTGCCATCAGACCCCCGACAGCCTACGAGCAGTACTTC. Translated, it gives CAIRPPTAYEQYF.

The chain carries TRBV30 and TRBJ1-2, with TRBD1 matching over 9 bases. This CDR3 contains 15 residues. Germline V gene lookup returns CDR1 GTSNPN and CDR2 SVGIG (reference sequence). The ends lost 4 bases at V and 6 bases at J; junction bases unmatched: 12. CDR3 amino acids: CAWTPQNRGLDGYTF. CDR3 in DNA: TGTGCCTGGACCCCCCAGAACAGGGGGCTCGATGGCTACACCTTC.

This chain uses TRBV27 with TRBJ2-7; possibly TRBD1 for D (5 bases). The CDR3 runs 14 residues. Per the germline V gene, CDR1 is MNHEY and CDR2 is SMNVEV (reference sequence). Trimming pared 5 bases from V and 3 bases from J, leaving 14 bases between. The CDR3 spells CASSHRGTGYEQYF. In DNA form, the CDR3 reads TGTGCCAGCAGTCATAGGGGAACGGGCTACGAGCAGTACTTC.

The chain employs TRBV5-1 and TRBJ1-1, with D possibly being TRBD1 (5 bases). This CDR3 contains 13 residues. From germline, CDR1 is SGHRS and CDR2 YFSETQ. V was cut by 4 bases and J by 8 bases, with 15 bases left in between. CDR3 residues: CASSVYDQGEAFF. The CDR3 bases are TGCGCCAGCAGCGTCTATGATCAGGGAGAAGCTTTCTTT.

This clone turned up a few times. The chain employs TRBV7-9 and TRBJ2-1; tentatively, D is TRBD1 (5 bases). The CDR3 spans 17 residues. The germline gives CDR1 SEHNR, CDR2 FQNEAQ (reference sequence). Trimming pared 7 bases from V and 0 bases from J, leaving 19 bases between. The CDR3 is CASIPGGDGASYNEQFF. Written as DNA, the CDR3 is TGTGCCAGCATCCCCGGTGGGGATGGGGCCTCCTACAATGAGCAGTTCTTC.

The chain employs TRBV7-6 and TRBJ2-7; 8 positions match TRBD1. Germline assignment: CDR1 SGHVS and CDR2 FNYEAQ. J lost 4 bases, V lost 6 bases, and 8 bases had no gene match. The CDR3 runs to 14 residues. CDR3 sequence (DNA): TGTGCCAGCAGTCGCCGGGACAGGCCTTACGAGCAGTACTTC. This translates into CASSRRDRPYEQYF.

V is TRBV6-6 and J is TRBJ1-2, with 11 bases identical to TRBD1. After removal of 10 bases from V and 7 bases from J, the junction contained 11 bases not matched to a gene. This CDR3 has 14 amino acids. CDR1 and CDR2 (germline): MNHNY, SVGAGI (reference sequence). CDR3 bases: TGTGCCACCTACGTACCGGACAGGGGGCTTGGCTACACCTTC. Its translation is CATYVPDRGLGYTF.

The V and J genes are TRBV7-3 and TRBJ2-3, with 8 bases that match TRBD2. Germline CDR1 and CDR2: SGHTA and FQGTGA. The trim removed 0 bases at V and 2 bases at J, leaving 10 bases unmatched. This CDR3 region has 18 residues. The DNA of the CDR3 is TGTGCCAGCAGCTTAACGCCCGGGATAGCGGGATTCACAGATACGCAGTATTTT. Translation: CASSLTPGIAGFTDTQYF.

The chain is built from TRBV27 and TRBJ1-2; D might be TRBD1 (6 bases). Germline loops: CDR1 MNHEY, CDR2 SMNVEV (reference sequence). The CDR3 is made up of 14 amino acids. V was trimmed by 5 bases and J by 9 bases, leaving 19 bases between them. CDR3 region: CASSPSSGVGSYTF. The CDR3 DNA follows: TGTGCCAGCAGTCCCTCCTCAGGGGTAGGGAGCTACACCTTC.

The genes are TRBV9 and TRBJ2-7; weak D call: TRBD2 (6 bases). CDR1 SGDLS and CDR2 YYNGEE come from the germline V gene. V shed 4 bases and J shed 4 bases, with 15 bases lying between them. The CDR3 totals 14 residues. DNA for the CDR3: TGTGCCAGCAGCCCCGATGGGGGGATTTACGAGCAGTACTTC. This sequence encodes CASSPDGGIYEQYF.

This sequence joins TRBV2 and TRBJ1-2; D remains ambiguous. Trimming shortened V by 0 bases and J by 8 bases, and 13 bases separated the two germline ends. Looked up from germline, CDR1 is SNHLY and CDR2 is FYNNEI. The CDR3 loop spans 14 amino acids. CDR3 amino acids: CASSEAPQSYGYTF. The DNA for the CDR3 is TGTGCCAGCAGTGAAGCGCCACAGTCCTACGGCTACACCTTC.